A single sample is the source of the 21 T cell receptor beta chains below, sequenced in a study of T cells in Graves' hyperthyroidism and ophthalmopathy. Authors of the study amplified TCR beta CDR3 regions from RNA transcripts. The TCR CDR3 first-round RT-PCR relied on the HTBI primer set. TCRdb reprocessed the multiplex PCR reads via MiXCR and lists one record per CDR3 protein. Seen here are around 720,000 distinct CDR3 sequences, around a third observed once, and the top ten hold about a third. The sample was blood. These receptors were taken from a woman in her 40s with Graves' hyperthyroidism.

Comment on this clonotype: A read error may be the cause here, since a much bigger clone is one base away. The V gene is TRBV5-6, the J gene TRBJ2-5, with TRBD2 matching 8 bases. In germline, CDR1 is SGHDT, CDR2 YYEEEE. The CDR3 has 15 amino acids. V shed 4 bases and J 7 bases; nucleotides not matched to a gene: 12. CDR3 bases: TGTGCCAGCAGCCCCCTCATCACGGCGGGAGGGACCCAGTACTTC. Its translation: CASSPLITAGGTQYF.

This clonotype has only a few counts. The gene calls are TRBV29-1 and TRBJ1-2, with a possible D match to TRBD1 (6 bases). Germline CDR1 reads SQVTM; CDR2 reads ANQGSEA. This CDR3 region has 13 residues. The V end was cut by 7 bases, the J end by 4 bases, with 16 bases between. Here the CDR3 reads CSASYRDTYGYTF. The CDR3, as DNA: TGCAGCGCTTCTTATCGGGACACCTATGGCTACACCTTC.

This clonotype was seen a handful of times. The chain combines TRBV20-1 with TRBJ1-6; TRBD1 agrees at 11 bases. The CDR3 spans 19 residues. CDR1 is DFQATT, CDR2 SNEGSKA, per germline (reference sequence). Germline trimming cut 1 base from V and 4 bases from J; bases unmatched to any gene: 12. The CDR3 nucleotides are TGCAGTGCTAGAGCCCCTACTGGGACAGGGGGGACTTATAATTCACCCCTCCACTTT. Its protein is CSARAPTGTGGTYNSPLHF.

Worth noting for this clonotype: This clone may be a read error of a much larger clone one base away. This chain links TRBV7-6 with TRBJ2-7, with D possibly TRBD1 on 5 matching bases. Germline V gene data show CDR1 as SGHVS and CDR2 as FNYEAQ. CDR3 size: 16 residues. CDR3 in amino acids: CASSLGGREASYEQCF. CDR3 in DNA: TGTGCCAGCAGCTTAGGTGGCAGGGAAGCCTCCTACGAGCAGTGCTTC. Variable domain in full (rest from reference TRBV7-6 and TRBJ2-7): GAGVSQSPRYKVTKRGQDVALRCDPISGHVSLYWYRQALGQGPEFLTYFNYEAQQDKSGLPNDRFSAERPEGSISTLTIQRTEQRDSAMYRCASSLGGREASYEQCFGPGTRLTVT.

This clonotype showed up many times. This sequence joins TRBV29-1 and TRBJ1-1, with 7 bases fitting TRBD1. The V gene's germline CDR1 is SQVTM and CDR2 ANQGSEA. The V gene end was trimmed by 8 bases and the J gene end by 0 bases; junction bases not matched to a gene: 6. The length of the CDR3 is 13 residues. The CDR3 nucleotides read TGCAGCCCACAGGGGAATTTGAACACTGAAGCTTTCTTT. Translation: CSPQGNLNTEAFF.

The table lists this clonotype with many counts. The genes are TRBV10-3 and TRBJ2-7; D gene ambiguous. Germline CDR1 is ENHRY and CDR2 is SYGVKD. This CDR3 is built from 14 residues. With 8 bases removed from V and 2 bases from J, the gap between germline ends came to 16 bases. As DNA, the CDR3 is TGTGCCATCTGCGACTCAGAAAAAGCCTACGAGCAGTACTTC. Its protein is CAICDSEKAYEQYF.

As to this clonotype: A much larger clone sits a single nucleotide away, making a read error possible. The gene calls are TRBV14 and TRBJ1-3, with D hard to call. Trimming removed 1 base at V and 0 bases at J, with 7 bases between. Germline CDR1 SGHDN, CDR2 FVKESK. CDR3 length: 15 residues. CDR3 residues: CASSQGMVSGNTIYF. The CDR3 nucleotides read TGTGCCAGCAGCCAAGGGATGGTCTCTGGAAACACCATATATTTT.

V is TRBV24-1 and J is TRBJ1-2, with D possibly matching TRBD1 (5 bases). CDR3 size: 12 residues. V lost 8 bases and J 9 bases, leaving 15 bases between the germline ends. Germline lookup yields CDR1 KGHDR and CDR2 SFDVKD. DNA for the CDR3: TGTGCCACCACCGGGCCAAAGGGACGCTACACCTTC. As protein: CATTGPKGRYTF.

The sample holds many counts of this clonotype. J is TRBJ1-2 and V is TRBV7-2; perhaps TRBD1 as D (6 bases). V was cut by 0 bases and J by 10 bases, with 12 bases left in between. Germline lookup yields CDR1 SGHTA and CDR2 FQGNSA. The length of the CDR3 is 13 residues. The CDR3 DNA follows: TGTGCCAGCAGCTTAGCAGGGAAGGGGGACTACACCTTC. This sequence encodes CASSLAGKGDYTF.

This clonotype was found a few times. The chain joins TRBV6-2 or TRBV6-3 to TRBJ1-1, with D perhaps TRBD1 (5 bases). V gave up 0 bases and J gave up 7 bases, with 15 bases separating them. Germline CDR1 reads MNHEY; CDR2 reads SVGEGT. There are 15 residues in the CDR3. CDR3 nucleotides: TGTGCCAGCAGTTACTCGCCAGGGCGCCGATTTGAAGCTTTCTTT. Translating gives CASSYSPGRRFEAFF.

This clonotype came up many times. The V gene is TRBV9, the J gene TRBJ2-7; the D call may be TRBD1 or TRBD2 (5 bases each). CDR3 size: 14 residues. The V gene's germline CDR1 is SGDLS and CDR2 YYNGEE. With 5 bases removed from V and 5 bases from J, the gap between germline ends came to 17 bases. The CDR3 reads CASSGVGRDDEQYF. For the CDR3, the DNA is TGTGCCAGCAGTGGTGTAGGCAGGGACGACGAGCAGTACTTC.

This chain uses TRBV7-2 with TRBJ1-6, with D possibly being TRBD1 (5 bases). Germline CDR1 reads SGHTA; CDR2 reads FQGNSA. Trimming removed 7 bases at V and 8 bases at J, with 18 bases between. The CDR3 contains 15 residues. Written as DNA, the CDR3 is TGTGCCAGCACCGGCTGGGGACCTGGGGATTCACCCCTCCACTTT. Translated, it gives CASTGWGPGDSPLHF.

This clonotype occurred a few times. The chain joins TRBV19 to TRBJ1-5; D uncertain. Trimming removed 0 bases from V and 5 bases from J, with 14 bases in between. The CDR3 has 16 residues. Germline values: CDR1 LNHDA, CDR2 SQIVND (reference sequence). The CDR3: CASSIEGPIPDQPQHF. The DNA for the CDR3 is TGTGCCAGTAGTATAGAGGGCCCCATTCCGGATCAGCCCCAGCATTTT.

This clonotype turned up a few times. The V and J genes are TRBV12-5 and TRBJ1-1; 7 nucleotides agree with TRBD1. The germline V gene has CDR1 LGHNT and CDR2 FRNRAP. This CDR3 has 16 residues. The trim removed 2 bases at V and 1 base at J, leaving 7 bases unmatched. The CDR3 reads CASGLKTGLENTEAFF. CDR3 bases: TGTGCTAGTGGTTTGAAGACAGGGTTGGAGAACACTGAAGCTTTCTTT.

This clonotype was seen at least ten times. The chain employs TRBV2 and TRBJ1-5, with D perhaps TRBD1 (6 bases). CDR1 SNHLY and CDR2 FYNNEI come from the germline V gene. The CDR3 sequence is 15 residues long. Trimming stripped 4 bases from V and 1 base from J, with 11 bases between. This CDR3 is CASSGQVGSNQPQHF. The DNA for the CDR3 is TGTGCCAGCAGTGGACAGGTTGGCAGCAATCAGCCCCAGCATTTT.

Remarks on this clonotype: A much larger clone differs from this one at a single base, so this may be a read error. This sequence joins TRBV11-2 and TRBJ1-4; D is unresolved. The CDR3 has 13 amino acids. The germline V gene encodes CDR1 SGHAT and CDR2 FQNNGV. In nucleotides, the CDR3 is TGTGCCAGCAGCTTAGCGAGGGAGCGGAGGCTGCTTTTT. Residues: CASSLARERRLLF.

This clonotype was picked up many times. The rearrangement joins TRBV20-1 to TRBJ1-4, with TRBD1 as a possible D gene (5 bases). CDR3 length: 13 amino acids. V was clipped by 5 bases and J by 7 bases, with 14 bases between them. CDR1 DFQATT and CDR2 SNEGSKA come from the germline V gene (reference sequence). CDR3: CSAQPGRGEKLFF. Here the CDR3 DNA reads TGCAGTGCTCAGCCGGGTAGGGGTGAAAAACTGTTTTTT.

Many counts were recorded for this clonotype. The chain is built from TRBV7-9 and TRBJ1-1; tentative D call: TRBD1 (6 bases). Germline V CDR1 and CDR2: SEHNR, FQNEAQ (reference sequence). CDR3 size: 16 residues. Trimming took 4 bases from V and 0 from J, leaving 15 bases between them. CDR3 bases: TGTGCCAGCAGCTCGACCCCGGGACACATGAACACTGAAGCTTTCTTT. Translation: CASSSTPGHMNTEAFF.

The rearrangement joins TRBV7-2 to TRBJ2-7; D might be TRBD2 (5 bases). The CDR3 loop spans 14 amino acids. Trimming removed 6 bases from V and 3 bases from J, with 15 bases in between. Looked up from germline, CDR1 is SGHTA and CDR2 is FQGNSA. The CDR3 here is CASRSYGSNYEQYF. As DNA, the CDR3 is TGTGCCAGCAGGTCATATGGGAGTAACTACGAGCAGTACTTC.

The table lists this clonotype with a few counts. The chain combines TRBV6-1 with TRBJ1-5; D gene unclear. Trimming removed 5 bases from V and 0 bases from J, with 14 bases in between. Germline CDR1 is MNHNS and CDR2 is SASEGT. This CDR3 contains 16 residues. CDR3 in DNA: TGTGCCAGCAGTACCCACGCTAGATATAGCAATCAGCCCCAGCATTTT. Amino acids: CASSTHARYSNQPQHF.

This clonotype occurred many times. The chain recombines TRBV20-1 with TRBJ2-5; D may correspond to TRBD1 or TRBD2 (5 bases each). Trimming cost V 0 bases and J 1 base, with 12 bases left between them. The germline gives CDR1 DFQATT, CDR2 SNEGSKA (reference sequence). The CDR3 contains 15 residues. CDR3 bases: TGCAGTGCTAGAGATTATGGGGGAAGCCAAGAGACCCAGTACTTC. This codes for CSARDYGGSQETQYF.